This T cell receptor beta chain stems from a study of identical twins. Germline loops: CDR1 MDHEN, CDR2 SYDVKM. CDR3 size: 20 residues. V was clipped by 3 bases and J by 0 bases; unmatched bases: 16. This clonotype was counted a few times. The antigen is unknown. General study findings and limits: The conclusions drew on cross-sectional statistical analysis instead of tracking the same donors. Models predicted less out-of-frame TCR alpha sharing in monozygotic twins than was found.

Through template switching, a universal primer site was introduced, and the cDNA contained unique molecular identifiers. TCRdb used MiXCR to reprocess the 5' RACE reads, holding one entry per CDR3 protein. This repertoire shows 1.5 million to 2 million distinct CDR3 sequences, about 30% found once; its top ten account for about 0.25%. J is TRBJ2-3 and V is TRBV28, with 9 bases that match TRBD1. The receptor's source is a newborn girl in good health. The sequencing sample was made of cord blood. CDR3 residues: CASSFSGTGKEIYSTDTQYF. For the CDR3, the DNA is TGTGCCAGCAGTTTTTCCGGGACAGGGAAGGAGATATATAGCACAGATACGCAGTATTTT.